The 17 T cell receptor beta chains below all came from one sample that was sequenced in a study of metastatic and nonmetastatic thyroid tumors. All patients reached thyroid surgery having received no treatment beforehand. With MiXCR, TCRdb reprocessed the PCR reads. The sample yields over 9,000 clones, 27% seen once. Sequencing used adjacent normal tissue. These receptors were taken from a male donor with papillary thyroid cancer or a benign thyroid nodule (not recorded which). Some clones in this sample may be carry-over from other donors' samples.

J is TRBJ2-3 and V is TRBV28, with 7 nucleotides matching TRBD1. The CDR3 is made up of 15 amino acids. The V segment lost 6 bases and the J segment 2 bases; nucleotides outside the gene matches: 8. The germline V gene encodes CDR1 MDHEN and CDR2 SYDVKM. In DNA, the CDR3 is TGTGCCAGCAGGGAAGAGGACAGGCACACAGATACGCAGTATTTT. Translation gives CASREEDRHTDTQYF.

The chain recombines TRBV7-2 with TRBJ2-6; D ambiguous. Germline loops: CDR1 SGHTA, CDR2 FQGNSA. The CDR3 runs 17 residues. Trimming took 0 bases from V and 0 from J, leaving 9 bases between them. The CDR3 is CASSLALLGSGANVLTF. The CDR3 DNA reads TGTGCCAGCAGCTTAGCCCTACTGGGCTCTGGGGCCAACGTCCTGACTTTC.

By share of the sample, this clone is medium-sized. The chain employs TRBV6-1 and TRBJ1-2; TRBD1 aligns across 8 bases. In germline, CDR1 is MNHNS, CDR2 SASEGT. Losses at the gene ends were 5 bases for V and 2 bases for J; bases not matched to a gene: 1. CDR3 length: 13 amino acids. CDR3 bases: TGTGCCAGCAGTTGGGACAGGAACTATGGCTACACCTTC. Its translation: CASSWDRNYGYTF.

Many counts were recorded for this clone. This chain connects TRBV7-3 to TRBJ2-1; TRBD2 agrees at 14 bases. CDR1 SGHTA and CDR2 FQGTGA come from the germline V gene. This CDR3 has 18 residues. J gave up 0 bases and V 5 bases, and 6 bases lay outside the gene matches. The CDR3 DNA is TGTGCCAGCAGCGCGGGACTAGCGGGGGTAAGCTCCTACAATGAGCAGTTCTTC. Its protein product is CASSAGLAGVSSYNEQFF.

The sample holds one count of this clone. This chain links TRBV20-1 with TRBJ1-1, with 10 bases that match TRBD1. Germline V CDR1 and CDR2: DFQATT, SNEGSKA (reference sequence). The V and J ends lost 5 bases and 4 bases, in that order; junction bases with no gene match: 7. CDR3 length: 14 residues. DNA of the CDR3: TGCAGTGCTCGTGACAGGGGGCAAGGCACTGAAGCTTTCTTT. Amino acid sequence: CSARDRGQGTEAFF.

This clone is categorized as medium-sized. The chain links TRBV2 to TRBJ2-3; weak D call: TRBD1 (5 bases). V was shortened by 5 bases and J by 6 bases, with 9 bases between the two germline ends. CDR3 size: 12 residues. Germline V lookup: CDR1 SNHLY, CDR2 FYNNEI. As DNA, the CDR3 is TGTGCCAGCAGTCAGGGCTCCGATACGCAGTATTTT. Protein sequence: CASSQGSDTQYF.

This clone was counted only a few times. CDR3 DNA: TGTGCCAGCAGTCCGCAGGACGAGCAGTACTTC. It codes for CASSPQDEQYF. The chain is built from TRBV7-9 and TRBJ2-7; D is undetermined. Germline V gene sequence: CDR1 SEHNR, CDR2 FQNEAQ (reference sequence). The CDR3 contains 11 residues. Trimming cost V 6 bases and J 5 bases, with 8 bases left between them. Filled out from reference TRBV7-9 and TRBJ2-7, the complete variable domain reads DTGVSQNPRHKITKRGQNVTFRCDPISEHNRLYWYRQTLGQGPEFLTYFQNEAQLEKSRLLSDRFSAERPKGSFSTLEIQRTEQGDSAMYLCASSPQDEQYFGPGTRLTVT.

This clone is classed as medium-sized (0.01 to 0.1%). The gene calls are TRBV2 and TRBJ2-5; 11 bases match TRBD2. Germline CDR1 and CDR2: SNHLY and FYNNEI. After removal of 3 bases from V and 5 bases from J, the junction contained 2 bases not matched to a gene. The CDR3 sequence is 14 residues long. DNA for the CDR3: TGTGCCAGCAGTGAGGGGACTAGCGGTGAGACCCAGTACTTC. Its protein product is CASSEGTSGETQYF.

The chain links TRBV6-1 to TRBJ2-7; D possibly matches TRBD1 or TRBD2 (5 bases each). The germline V gene has CDR1 MNHNS and CDR2 SASEGT. V dropped 5 bases and J dropped 1 base, with 15 bases sitting between them. CDR3 size: 15 residues. The CDR3 DNA reads as TGTGCCAGCAGTCCGGGACGGGGCTTTTCCTACGAGCAGTACTTC. Its protein is CASSPGRGFSYEQYF.

This chain joins TRBV4-1 and TRBJ2-7; D unclear. The length of the CDR3 is 13 residues. The ends were cut back, 0 bases at V and 7 bases at J, with 10 bases in the middle. Germline CDR1 reads MGHRA; CDR2 reads YSYEKL. CDR3 DNA: TGCGCCAGCAGCCAAGATAACGGGCAGGAGCAGTACTTC. Translation: CASSQDNGQEQYF.

This clone came up a few times. This chain's CDR3 is CASSPMVGTGATNEKLFF. The CDR3 DNA follows: TGTGCCAGCAGTCCGATGGTCGGGACAGGAGCAACTAATGAAAAACTGTTTTTT. This chain links TRBV6-1 with TRBJ1-4; 8 nucleotides match TRBD1. Per germline, CDR1 MNHNS and CDR2 SASEGT. J was trimmed by 0 bases and V by 5 bases; bases with no gene match: 11. The CDR3 covers 18 residues.

This clone has just a few counts. This rearrangement joins TRBV15 to TRBJ1-2; 7 bases match TRBD1. The V segment lost 0 bases and the J segment 5 bases; nucleotides outside the gene matches: 6. The CDR3 is 15 amino acids. The germline CDR1 and CDR2 sequences are LNHNV and YYDKDF (reference sequence). The CDR3 region is CATSRDWQGEYGYTF. The CDR3 DNA sequence: TGTGCCACCAGCAGAGATTGGCAGGGGGAATATGGCTACACCTTC.

The chain employs TRBV4-1 and TRBJ2-7; TRBD2 matches 10 bases. The J segment lost 0 bases and the V segment lost 0 bases, leaving 11 bases of the junction unmatched. Germline values: CDR1 MGHRA, CDR2 YSYEKL. The CDR3 is 19 amino acids. CDR3 residues: CASSQDWQPGLAASYEQYF. Written as DNA, the CDR3 is TGCGCCAGCAGCCAAGATTGGCAACCCGGACTAGCGGCCTCCTACGAGCAGTACTTC.

This clone was picked up many times. A much larger clone sits a single nucleotide away, making a read error possible. Additional DNA sequences in this sample encode the identical CDR3. The chain joins TRBV3-1 to TRBJ2-3; 9 bases are shared with TRBD2. With V trimmed by 4 bases and J by 3 bases, 8 bases remained unmatched. From germline, CDR1 is LGHDT and CDR2 YNNKEL (reference sequence). The CDR3 is made up of 16 amino acids. CDR3 sequence reads: CASSPLAGGQTDTQYF. The DNA of the CDR3 is TGTGCCAGCAGCCCGCTGGCGGGGGGGCAGACAGATACGCAGTATTTT.

This clone is medium-sized in the sample. V gene TRBV20-1 combines with J gene TRBJ2-7; weak D call: TRBD1 (6 bases). The germline V gene encodes CDR1 DFQATT and CDR2 SNEGSKA (reference sequence). V was trimmed by 6 bases and J by 4 bases, leaving 19 bases between them. This CDR3 has 14 residues. The CDR3 sequence: CSASGAPRLYEQYF. CDR3 sequence (DNA): TGCAGTGCATCAGGGGCCCCTCGCCTTTACGAGCAGTACTTC.

Sample share makes this clone medium-sized (0.01 to 0.1%). This chain connects TRBV11-2 to TRBJ2-5; TRBD1 aligns across 8 bases. Germline-derived CDR1 and CDR2 are SGHAT and FQNNGV. With 7 bases clipped from V and 5 bases from J, the junction kept 15 bases outside the gene matches. The CDR3 runs to 16 residues. CDR3 nucleotides: TGTGCCAGCACCCCATCCCAACAGGGGGTCCGGGAGACCCAGTACTTC. This gives the protein CASTPSQQGVRETQYF.

A few counts support this clone. The chain recombines TRBV27 with TRBJ2-7, with D perhaps TRBD2 (5 bases). Per the germline V gene, CDR1 is MNHEY and CDR2 is SMNVEV (reference sequence). The CDR3 spans 14 residues. Trimming left V 3 bases short and J 9 bases short, with 18 bases between. The CDR3, as DNA: TGTGCCAGCAGTTTGACGGGCCCCCTCGGAGGGCAGTACTTC. This gives the protein CASSLTGPLGGQYF.